Described below is a single T cell receptor beta chain sequence and its context. Its antigen is currently unknown. One junction end does not reproduce the germline sequence, and a read error may be involved. TCRdb ran MiXCR on the RT-PCR reads and lists one entry per CDR3 protein. The sample comprises 650,000 to 800,000 distinct CDR3 sequences, approximately 14% of which are singletons, and 6% to 8% rests with the top ten. These data are taken from a study of response to subunit inactivated influenza vaccine. Overall study results and limits: Authors proposed each seasonal influenza vaccination draws in few new T cells.

The CDR3 runs to 13 residues. The V gene's germline CDR1 is SGHRS and CDR2 YFSETQ. The sequencing used PBMCs from blood, collected roughly 2 weeks before vaccination. This TCR derives from a man aged 50 to 60 who received an inactivated influenza vaccine. The V and J genes are TRBV5-1 and TRBJ2-1; D is uncertain. CDR3 sequence: CASSLDRFDEQFF. The CDR3 DNA sequence: TGCGCCAGCAGTTTGGACCGATTCGATGAGCAGTTCTTC. Combining the CDR3 with reference TRBV5-1 and TRBJ2-1 gives the whole variable domain KAGVTQTPRYLIKTRGQQVTLSCSPISGHRSVSWYQQTPGQGLQFLFEYFSETQRNKGNFPGRFSGRQFSNSRSEMNVSTLELGDSALYLCASSLDRFDEQFFGPGTRLTVL.